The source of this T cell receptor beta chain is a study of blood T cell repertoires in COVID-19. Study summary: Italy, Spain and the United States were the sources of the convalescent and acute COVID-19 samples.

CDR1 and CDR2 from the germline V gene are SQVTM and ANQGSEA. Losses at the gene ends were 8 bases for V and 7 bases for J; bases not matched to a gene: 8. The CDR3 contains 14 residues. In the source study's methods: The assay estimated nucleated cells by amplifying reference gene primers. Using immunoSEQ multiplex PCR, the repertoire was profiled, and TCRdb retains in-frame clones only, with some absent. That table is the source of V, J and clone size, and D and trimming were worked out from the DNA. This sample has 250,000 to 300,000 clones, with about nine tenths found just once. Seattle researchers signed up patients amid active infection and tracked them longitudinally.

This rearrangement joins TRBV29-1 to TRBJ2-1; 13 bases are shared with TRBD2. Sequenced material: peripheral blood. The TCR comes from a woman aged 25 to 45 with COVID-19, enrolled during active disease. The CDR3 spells CSMRTSGGSNEQFF. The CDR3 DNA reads TGCAGCATGAGGACTAGCGGGGGCTCGAATGAGCAGTTCTTC.